The 13 T cell receptor beta chains below come from one sample, sequenced in a study of shared clonotypes between healthy human individuals. Assay used: immunoSEQ multiplex PCR; TCRdb lists only in-frame clones, some missing. The sample shows over a million clones, 75% to 85% of them seen only once. The sample consisted of memory CD4+ T cells from PBMCs. Stated subset: CD45RA-negative fraction. All receptors derive from a man aged 18 to 35 in good health. Some clones in this sample may be carry-over from other donors' samples.

V and J are TRBV10-2 and TRBJ2-1, with D perhaps matching TRBD1 (6 bases). CDR3 length equals 14 residues. From germline, CDR1 is WSHSY and CDR2 SAAADI. Trimming removed 2 bases at V and 2 bases at J, with 7 bases between. The CDR3 DNA sequence: TGCGCCAGCAGTGAGGGACAGCCCTACAATGAGCAGTTCTTC. Its translation is CASSEGQPYNEQFF.

Turning to this clone: The sample carries other DNA sequences with the same CDR3. The chain employs TRBV28 and TRBJ2-5; TRBD2 aligns across 8 bases. CDR1 and CDR2 (germline): MDHEN, SYDVKM. This CDR3 comprises 13 residues. The J segment lost 5 bases and the V segment lost 4 bases, leaving 3 bases of the junction unmatched. CDR3 nucleotide sequence: TGTGCCAGCAGTTCCCCGGGGGGGGAGACCCAGTACTTC. Protein: CASSSPGGETQYF.

This rearrangement joins TRBV28 to TRBJ2-7; 7 nucleotides line up with TRBD1. The V gene's germline CDR1 is MDHEN and CDR2 SYDVKM. The CDR3 length is 14 residues. Unmatched junction bases numbered 11, after V lost 10 bases and J lost 2 bases. The CDR3 loop is CATWSGGTTYEQYF. The CDR3 DNA follows: TGTGCCACCTGGTCAGGGGGAACCACCTACGAGCAGTACTTC. Full variable domain (missing parts from reference TRBV28 and TRBJ2-7): DVKVTQSSRYLVKRTGEKVFLECVQDMDHENMFWYRQDPGLGLRLIYFSYDVKMKEKGDIPEGYSVSREKKERFSLILESASTNQTSMYLCATWSGGTTYEQYFGPGTRLTVT.

This clone was counted between two and nine times. The rearrangement uses TRBV19 and TRBJ1-1, with a weak D call TRBD1 (6 bases). Trimming removed 5 bases from V and 10 bases from J, with 17 bases in between. Germline V gene lookup returns CDR1 LNHDA and CDR2 SQIVND (reference sequence). The CDR3 has 13 residues. CDR3 nucleotide sequence: TGTGCCAGTAGTCCGCAGACAGGCTCGGGAGCTTTCTTT. Amino acids: CASSPQTGSGAFF.

The chain joins TRBV5-4 to TRBJ1-1, with 8 nucleotides matching TRBD1. Trimming removed 4 bases from V and 5 bases from J; junction bases left unmatched: 10. The length of the CDR3 is 15 residues. The germline CDR1 and CDR2 sequences are SGHNT and YYREEE (reference sequence). For the CDR3, the DNA is TGTGCCAGCAGCATTGCGACAGGGGTGGAAACTGAAGCTTTCTTT. Amino acids: CASSIATGVETEAFF.

The chain joins TRBV5-4 to TRBJ2-1, with 9 bases matching TRBD1. Losses at the gene ends were 3 bases for V and 6 bases for J; bases not matched to a gene: 1. This CDR3 comprises 13 residues. Germline assignment: CDR1 SGHNT and CDR2 YYREEE (reference sequence). The CDR3 DNA reads as TGTGCCAGCAGCTGGGGACAGGGCAATGAGCAGTTCTTC. Translating it yields CASSWGQGNEQFF.

The chain employs TRBV11-2 and TRBJ1-2; D unclear. V shed 1 base and J shed 8 bases, with 17 bases lying between them. The CDR3 loop spans 15 amino acids. The germline V gene encodes CDR1 SGHAT and CDR2 FQNNGV. CDR3 DNA sequence: TGTGCCAGCAGCTTAGGAGACGGATGGCTTCTGGGCTACACCTTC. This codes for CASSLGDGWLLGYTF. Drawing the rest from reference TRBV11-2 and TRBJ1-2, the complete variable domain is EAGVAQSPRYKIIEKRQSVAFWCNPISGHATLYWYQQILGQGPKLLIQFQNNGVVDDSQLPKDRFSAERLKGVDSTLKIQPAKLEDSAVYLCASSLGDGWLLGYTFGSGTRLTVV.

The chain carries TRBV25-1 and TRBJ2-7; TRBD1 aligns across 9 bases. J lost 2 bases, V lost 9 bases, and 8 bases had no gene match. CDR3 length: 14 amino acids. CDR1 is MGHDK, CDR2 SYGVNS, per germline. The CDR3 protein is CASNGQGSAYEQYF. As DNA, the CDR3 is TGTGCCAGTAACGGACAGGGGTCCGCCTACGAGCAGTACTTC.

V is TRBV9 and J is TRBJ1-5, with D maybe TRBD1 (5 bases). Germline V gives CDR1 SGDLS, CDR2 YYNGEE. Trimming removed 0 bases from V and 1 base from J, with 8 bases in between. This CDR3 spans 15 amino acids. CDR3 in amino acids: CASSVEGRSNQPQHF. CDR3 bases: TGTGCCAGCAGCGTAGAGGGGCGGAGCAATCAGCCCCAGCATTTT.

J is TRBJ1-5 and V is TRBV28; TRBD1 aligns across 8 bases. V shed 6 bases and J 7 bases; nucleotides not matched to a gene: 11. The CDR3 length is 15 residues. Germline V gene data show CDR1 as MDHEN and CDR2 as SYDVKM. In DNA, the CDR3 is TGTGCCAGCAGCCTCGATTTCAGGGGGCGCCAGCCCCAGCATTTT. Protein sequence: CASSLDFRGRQPQHF.

Remarks on this clone: With a much larger clone just one base away, this may be a read error. The identical CDR3 is also encoded by other nucleotide sequences in the sample. V usage is TRBV11-3 and J usage is TRBJ1-1, with no clear D. V was shortened by 3 bases and J by 3 bases, with 8 bases between the two germline ends. This CDR3 has 13 amino acids. Germline CDR1 SGHNT, CDR2 YENEEA. The CDR3 loop is CASSFSRDTEAFF. CDR3 nucleotide sequence: TGTGCCAGCAGCTTTAGTAGGGACACTGAAGCTTTCTTT.

The genes are TRBV5-1 and TRBJ2-5, with 8 bases identical to TRBD1. The V gene's germline CDR1 is SGHRS and CDR2 YFSETQ. This CDR3 region has 15 residues. The V and J ends lost 3 bases and 1 base, in that order; junction bases with no gene match: 5. Here the CDR3 reads CASSSRTGSQETQYF. The CDR3 DNA is TGCGCCAGCAGCTCTAGGACAGGGTCCCAAGAGACCCAGTACTTC.

V gene TRBV19 combines with J gene TRBJ2-7, with 9 bases identical to TRBD2. The germline V gene encodes CDR1 LNHDA and CDR2 SQIVND (reference sequence). This CDR3 has 14 amino acids. The junction had 6 bases not matched to a gene; V was cut back by 5 bases and J by 4 bases. CDR3 protein: CASSLREGLYEQYF. The CDR3 DNA follows: TGTGCCAGTAGTCTGCGGGAGGGCCTTTACGAGCAGTACTTC. The whole variable domain, filled in from reference TRBV19 and TRBJ2-7, reads DGGITQSPKYLFRKEGQNVTLSCEQNLNHDAMYWYRQDPGQGLRLIYYSQIVNDFQKGDIAEGYSVSREKKESFPLTVTSAQKNPTAFYLCASSLREGLYEQYFGPGTRLTVT.